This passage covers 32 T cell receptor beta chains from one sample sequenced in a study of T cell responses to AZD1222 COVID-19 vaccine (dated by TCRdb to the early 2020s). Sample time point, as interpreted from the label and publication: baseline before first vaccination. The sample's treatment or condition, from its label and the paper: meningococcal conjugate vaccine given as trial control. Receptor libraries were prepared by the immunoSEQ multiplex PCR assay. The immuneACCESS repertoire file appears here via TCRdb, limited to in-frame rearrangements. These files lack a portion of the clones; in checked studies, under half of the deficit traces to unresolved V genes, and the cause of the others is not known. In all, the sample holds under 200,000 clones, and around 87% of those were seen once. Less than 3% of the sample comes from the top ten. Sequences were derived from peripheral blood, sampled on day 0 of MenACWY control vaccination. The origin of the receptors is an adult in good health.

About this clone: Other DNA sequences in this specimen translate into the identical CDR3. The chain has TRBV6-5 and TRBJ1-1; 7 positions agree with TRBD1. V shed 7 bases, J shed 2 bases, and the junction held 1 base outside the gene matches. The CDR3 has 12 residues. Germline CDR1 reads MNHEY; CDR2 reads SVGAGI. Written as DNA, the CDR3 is TGTGCCAGCAACAGGGGAAACACTGAAGCTTTCTTT. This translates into CASNRGNTEAFF.

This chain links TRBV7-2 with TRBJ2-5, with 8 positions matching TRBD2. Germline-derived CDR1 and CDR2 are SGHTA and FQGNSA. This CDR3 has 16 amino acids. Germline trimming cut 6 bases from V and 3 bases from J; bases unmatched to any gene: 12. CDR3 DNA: TGTGCCAGCAGTCGAATTCCCGGGACTAGGAAAGAGACCCAGTACTTC. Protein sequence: CASSRIPGTRKETQYF.

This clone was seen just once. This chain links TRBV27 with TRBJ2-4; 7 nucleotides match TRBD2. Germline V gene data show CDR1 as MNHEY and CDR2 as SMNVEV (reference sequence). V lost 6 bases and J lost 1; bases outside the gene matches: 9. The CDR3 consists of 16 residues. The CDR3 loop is CASSEFSGWAKNIQYF. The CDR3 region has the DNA TGTGCCAGCAGCGAATTTAGCGGGTGGGCCAAAAACATTCAGTACTTC.

The CDR3 region has the DNA TGTGCCAGCTCACCGACAGGGGACACTGAAGCTTTCTTT. Encoded protein: CASSPTGDTEAFF. This rearrangement joins TRBV18 to TRBJ1-1; 8 bases map to TRBD1. Unmatched junction bases numbered 0, after V lost 3 bases and J lost 3 bases. In germline, CDR1 is KGHSH, CDR2 LQKENI. The CDR3 runs to 13 residues. The whole variable domain, remainder taken from reference TRBV18 and TRBJ1-1, is NAGVMQNPRHLVRRRGQEARLRCSPMKGHSHVYWYRQLPEEGLKFMVYLQKENIIDESGMPKERFSAEFPKEGPSILRIQQVVRGDSAAYFCASSPTGDTEAFFGQGTRLTVV.

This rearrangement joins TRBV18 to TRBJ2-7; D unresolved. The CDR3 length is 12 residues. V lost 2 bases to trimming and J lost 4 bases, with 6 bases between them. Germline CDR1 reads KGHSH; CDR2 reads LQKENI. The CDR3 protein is CASSPSEYEQYF. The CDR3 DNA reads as TGTGCCAGCTCACCATCTGAGTACGAGCAGTACTTC.

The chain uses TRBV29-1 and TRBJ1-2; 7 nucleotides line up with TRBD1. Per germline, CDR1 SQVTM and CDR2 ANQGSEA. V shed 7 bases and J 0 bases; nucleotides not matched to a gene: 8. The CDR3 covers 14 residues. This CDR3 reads CSAPDRAANYGYTF. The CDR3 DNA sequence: TGCAGCGCTCCAGACAGGGCGGCTAACTATGGCTACACCTTC.

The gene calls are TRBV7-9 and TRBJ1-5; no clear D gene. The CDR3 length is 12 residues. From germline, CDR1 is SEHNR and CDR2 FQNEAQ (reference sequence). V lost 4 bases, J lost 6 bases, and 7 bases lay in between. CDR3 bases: TGTGCCAGCAGCTCAGCGGGTCAGCCCCAGCATTTT. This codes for CASSSAGQPQHF.

CDR3 region: CASRGVVAQPQHF. The DNA of the CDR3 is TGTGCCAGCAGGGGGGTAGTTGCTCAGCCCCAGCATTTT. This chain connects TRBV12-3 or TRBV12-4 to TRBJ1-5; D possibly corresponds to TRBD1 (5 bases). Deletions cut 6 bases from V and 6 bases from J, with 12 bases between. This CDR3 is 13 amino acids long.

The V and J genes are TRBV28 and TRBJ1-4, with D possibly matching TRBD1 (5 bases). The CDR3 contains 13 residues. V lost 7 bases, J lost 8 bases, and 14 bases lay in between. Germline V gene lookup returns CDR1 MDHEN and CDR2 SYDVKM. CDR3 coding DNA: TGTGCCAGCACCACAGGTTATGGGGAAAAACTGTTTTTT. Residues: CASTTGYGEKLFF.

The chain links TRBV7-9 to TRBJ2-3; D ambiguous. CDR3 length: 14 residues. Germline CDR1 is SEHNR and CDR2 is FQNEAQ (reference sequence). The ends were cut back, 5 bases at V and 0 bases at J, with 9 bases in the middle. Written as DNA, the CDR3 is TGTGCCAGCAGCCTGGGGTTAAGCACAGATACGCAGTATTTT. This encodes CASSLGLSTDTQYF.

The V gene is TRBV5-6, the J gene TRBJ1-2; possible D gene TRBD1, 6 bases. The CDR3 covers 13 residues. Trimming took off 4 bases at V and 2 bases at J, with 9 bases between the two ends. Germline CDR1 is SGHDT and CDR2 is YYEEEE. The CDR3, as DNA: TGTGCCAGCAGCCCACAGGGAAACTATGGCTACACCTTC. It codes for CASSPQGNYGYTF.

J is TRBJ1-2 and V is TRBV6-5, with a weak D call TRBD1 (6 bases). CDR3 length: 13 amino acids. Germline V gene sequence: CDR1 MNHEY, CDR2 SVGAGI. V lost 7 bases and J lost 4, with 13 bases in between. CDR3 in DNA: TGTGCCAGCACCCACGACAGGACCTATGGCTACACCTTC. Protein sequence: CASTHDRTYGYTF.

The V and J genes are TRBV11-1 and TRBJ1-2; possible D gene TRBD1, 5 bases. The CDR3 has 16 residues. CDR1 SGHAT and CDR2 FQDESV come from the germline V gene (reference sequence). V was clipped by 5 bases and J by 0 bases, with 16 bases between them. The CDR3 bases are TGTGCCAGCAGCCCCCTTTCCCGACAGCCTAACTATGGCTACACCTTC. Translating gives CASSPLSRQPNYGYTF.

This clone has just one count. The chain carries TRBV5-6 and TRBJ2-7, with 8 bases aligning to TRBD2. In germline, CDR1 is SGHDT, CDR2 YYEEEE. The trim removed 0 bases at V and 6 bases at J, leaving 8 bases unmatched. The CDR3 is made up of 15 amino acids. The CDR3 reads CASSLEGSGEGEQYF. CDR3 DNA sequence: TGTGCCAGCAGCTTGGAGGGTAGCGGGGAAGGCGAGCAGTACTTC. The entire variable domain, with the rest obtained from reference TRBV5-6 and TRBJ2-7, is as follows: DAGVTQSPTHLIKTRGQQVTLRCSPKSGHDTVSWYQQALGQGPQFIFQYYEEEERQRGNFPDRFSGHQFPNYSSELNVNALLLGDSALYLCASSLEGSGEGEQYFGPGTRLTVT.

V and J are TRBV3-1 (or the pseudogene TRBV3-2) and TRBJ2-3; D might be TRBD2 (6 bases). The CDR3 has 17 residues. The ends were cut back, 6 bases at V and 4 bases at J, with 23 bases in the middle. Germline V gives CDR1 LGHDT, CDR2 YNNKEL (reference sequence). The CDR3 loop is CASRIGTSPYGSDTQYF. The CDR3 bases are TGTGCCAGCAGGATAGGGACTTCCCCTTATGGGTCAGATACGCAGTATTTT.

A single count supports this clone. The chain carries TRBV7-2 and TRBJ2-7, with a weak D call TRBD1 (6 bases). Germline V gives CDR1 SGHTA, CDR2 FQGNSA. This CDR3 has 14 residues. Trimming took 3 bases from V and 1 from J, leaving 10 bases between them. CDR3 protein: CASSLGDNSYEQYF. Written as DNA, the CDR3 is TGTGCCAGCAGCTTGGGGGACAATTCCTACGAGCAGTACTTC.

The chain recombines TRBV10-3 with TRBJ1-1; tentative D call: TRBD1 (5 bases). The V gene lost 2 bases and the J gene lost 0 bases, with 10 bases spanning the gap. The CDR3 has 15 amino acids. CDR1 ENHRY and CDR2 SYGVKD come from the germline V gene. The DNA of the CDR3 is TGTGCCATCAGTGAGGTGCAGGGTGTGAACACTGAAGCTTTCTTT. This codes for CAISEVQGVNTEAFF.

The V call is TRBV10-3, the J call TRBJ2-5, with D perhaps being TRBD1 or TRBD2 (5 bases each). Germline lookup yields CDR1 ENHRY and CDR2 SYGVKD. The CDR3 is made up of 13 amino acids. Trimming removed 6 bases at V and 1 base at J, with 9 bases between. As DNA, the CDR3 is TGTGCCATCAGGGGGGACGGCCAAGAGACCCAGTACTTC. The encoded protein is CAIRGDGQETQYF.

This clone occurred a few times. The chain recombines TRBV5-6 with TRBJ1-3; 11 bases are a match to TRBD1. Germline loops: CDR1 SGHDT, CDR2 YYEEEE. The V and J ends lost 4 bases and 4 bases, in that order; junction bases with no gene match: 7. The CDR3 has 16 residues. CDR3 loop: CASSISGTGGGNTIYF. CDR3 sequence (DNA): TGTGCCAGCAGCATATCCGGGACAGGGGGAGGAAACACCATATATTTT.

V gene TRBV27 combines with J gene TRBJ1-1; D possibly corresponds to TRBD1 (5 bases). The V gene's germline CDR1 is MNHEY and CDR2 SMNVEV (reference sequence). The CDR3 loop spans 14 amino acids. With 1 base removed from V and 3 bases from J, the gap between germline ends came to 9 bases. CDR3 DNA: TGTGCCAGCAGTTTATGGGGGGACGACACTGAAGCTTTCTTT. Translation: CASSLWGDDTEAFF.

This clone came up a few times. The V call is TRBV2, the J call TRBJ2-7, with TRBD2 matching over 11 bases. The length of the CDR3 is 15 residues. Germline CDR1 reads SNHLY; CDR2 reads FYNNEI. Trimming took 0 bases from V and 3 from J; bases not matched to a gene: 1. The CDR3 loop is CASSEAGTSGYEQYF. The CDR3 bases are TGTGCCAGCAGTGAAGCGGGGACTAGCGGCTACGAGCAGTACTTC.

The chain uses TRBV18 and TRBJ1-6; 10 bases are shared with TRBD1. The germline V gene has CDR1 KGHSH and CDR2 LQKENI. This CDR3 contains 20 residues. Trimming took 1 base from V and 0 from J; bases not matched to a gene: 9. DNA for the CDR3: TGTGCCAGCTCACCACGTCCCGGGACAGGGGAAAGCTCCTATAATTCACCCCTCCACTTT. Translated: CASSPRPGTGESSYNSPLHF.

CDR3: CASSVTGFFQPQHF. CDR3 in DNA: TGTGCCAGCAGTGTGACAGGATTTTTCCAGCCCCAGCATTTT. This chain joins TRBV27 and TRBJ1-5, with D maybe TRBD1 (6 bases). Deletions cut 5 bases from V and 7 bases from J, with 15 bases between. CDR1 and CDR2 from the germline V gene are MNHEY and SMNVEV (reference sequence). The CDR3 has 14 amino acids.

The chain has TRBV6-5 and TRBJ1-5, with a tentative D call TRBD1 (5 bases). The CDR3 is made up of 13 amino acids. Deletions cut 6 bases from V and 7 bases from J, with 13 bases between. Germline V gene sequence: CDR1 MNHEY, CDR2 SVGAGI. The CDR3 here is CASSPGVGQPQHF. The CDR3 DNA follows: TGTGCCAGCAGCCCGGGGGTTGGACAGCCCCAGCATTTT.

The CDR3 loop reads CASSYFGGTGELFF. As DNA, the CDR3 is TGTGCCAGCAGTTACTTCGGGGGGACCGGGGAGCTGTTTTTT. The V gene is TRBV6-5, the J gene TRBJ2-2, with TRBD2 identical over 7 bases. The CDR3 totals 14 residues. CDR1 MNHEY and CDR2 SVGAGI come from the germline V gene. V shed 1 base, J shed 5 bases, and the junction held 1 base outside the gene matches.

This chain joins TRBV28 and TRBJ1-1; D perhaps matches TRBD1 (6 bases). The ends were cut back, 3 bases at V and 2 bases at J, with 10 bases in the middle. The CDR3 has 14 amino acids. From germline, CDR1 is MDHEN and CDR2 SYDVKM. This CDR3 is CASSFQGRNTEAFF. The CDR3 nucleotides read TGTGCCAGCAGTTTCCAGGGGCGAAACACTGAAGCTTTCTTT.

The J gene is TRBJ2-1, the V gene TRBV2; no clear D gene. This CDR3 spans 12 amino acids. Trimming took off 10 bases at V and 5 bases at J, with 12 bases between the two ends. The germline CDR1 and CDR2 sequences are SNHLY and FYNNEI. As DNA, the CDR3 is TGTGCCACTCGAAGGTTGGACAATGAGCAGTTCTTC. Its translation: CATRRLDNEQFF.

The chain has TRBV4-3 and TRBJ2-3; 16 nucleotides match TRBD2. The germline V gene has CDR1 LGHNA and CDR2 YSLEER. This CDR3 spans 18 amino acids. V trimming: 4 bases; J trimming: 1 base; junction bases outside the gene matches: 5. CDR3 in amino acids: CASSLGTSGGERTDTQYF. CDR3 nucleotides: TGCGCCAGCAGCCTCGGGACTAGCGGGGGGGAACGCACAGATACGCAGTATTTT.

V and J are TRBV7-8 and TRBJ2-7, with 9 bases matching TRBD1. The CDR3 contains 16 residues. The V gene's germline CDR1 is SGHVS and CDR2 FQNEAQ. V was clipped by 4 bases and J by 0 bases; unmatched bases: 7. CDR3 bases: TGTGCCAGCAGCTCGACCCGGGACAGGGACTCCTACGAGCAGTACTTC. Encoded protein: CASSSTRDRDSYEQYF.

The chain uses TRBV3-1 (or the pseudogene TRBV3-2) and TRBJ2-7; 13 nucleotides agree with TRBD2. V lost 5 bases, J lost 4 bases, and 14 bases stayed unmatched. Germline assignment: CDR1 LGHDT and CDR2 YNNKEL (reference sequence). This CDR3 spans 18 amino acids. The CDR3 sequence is CASSTTSGGAHGKYEQYF. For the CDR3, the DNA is TGTGCCAGCAGCACTACTAGCGGGGGGGCCCATGGGAAGTACGAGCAGTACTTC.

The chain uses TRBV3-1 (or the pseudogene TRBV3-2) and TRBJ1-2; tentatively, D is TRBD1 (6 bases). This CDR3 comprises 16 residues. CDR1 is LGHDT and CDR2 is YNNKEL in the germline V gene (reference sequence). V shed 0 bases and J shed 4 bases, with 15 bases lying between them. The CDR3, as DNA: TGTGCCAGCAGCCAAGAGGGGGCAGGGTCTTTCTATGGCTACACCTTC. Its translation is CASSQEGAGSFYGYTF.

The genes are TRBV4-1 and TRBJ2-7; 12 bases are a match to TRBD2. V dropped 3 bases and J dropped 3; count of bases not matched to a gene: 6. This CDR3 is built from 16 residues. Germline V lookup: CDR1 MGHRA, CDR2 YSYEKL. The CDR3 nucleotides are TGCGCCAGCAGCCAGCAGACTAGCGGGGGATACTACGAGCAGTACTTC. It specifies CASSQQTSGGYYEQYF.